The clone carrying this TCR beta chain came up a few times. The record originates from a study of blood T cell repertoires in COVID-19. Overall study: Samples of COVID-19 (acute and convalescent) were obtained from the United States, Italy and Spain. From T cells, B-cell-depleted T cells, or PBMCs came the material, which was cDNA or gDNA.

In germline, CDR1 is MGHRA, CDR2 YSYEKL. CDR3 length equals 12 residues. V shed 3 bases and J shed 4 bases, with 4 bases lying between them. Enrolled during active infection, Seattle patients were then followed longitudinally. As processed by the authors: Nucleated cell counts were estimated from reference gene primer amplification. Data came from immunoSEQ multiplex PCR; TCRdb stores just in-frame clones and leaves some out. V and J calls and clone size come straight from that table; D and trimming were deduced from the DNA. Counted here are about 360,000 clones, 86% occurring once; the ten biggest clones make up less than 9%.

The sample was peripheral blood. The receptor was isolated from a woman in her sixties with COVID-19, enrolled during active disease. This chain joins TRBV4-1 and TRBJ2-1; D is unresolved. The CDR3 spells CASSHPYNEQFF. CDR3 nucleotide sequence: TGCGCCAGCAGCCACCCTTACAATGAGCAGTTCTTC.